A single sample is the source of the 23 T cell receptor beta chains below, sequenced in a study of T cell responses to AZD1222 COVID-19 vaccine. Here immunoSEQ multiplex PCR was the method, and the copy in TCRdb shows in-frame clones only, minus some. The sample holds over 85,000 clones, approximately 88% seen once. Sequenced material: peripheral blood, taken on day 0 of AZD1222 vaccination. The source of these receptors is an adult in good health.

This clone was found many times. The CDR3: CASSLSRTATGESNQPQHF. In DNA form, the CDR3 reads TGTGCCAGCAGTTTATCCCGGACCGCGACAGGCGAAAGCAATCAGCCCCAGCATTTT. The V call is TRBV5-6, the J call TRBJ1-5; a weak D match, TRBD1 (6 bases). V lost 5 bases to trimming and J lost 1 base, with 25 bases between them. The germline gives CDR1 SGHDT, CDR2 YYEEEE. This CDR3 contains 19 residues.

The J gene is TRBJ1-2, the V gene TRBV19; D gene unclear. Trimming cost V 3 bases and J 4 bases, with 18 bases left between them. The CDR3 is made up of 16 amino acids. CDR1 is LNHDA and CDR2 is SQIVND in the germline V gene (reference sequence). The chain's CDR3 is CASSINPAAQSYGYTF. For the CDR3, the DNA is TGTGCCAGTAGTATTAATCCGGCCGCGCAGAGCTATGGCTACACCTTC. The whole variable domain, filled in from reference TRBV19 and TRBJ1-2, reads DGGITQSPKYLFRKEGQNVTLSCEQNLNHDAMYWYRQDPGQGLRLIYYSQIVNDFQKGDIAEGYSVSREKKESFPLTVTSAQKNPTAFYLCASSINPAAQSYGYTFGSGTRLTVV.

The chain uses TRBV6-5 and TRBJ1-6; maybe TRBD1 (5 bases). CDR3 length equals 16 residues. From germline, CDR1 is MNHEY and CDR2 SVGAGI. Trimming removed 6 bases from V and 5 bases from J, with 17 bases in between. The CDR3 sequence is CASSYRPTGDNSPLHF. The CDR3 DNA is TGTGCCAGCAGCTACAGGCCGACGGGAGATAATTCACCCCTCCACTTT.

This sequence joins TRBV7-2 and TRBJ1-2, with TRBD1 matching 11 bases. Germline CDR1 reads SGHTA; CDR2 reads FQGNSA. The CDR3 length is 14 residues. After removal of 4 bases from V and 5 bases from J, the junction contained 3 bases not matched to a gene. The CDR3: CASSSGTGGYGYTF. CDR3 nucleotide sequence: TGTGCCAGCAGCTCCGGGACAGGGGGTTATGGCTACACCTTC.

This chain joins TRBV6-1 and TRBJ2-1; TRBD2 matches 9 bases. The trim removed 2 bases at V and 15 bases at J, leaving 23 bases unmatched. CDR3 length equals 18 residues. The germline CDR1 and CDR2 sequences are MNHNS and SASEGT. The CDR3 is CASSEYSPSGDPPAKGFF. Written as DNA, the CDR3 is TGTGCCAGCAGTGAATATAGCCCTAGCGGGGATCCGCCTGCTAAAGGGTTCTTC.

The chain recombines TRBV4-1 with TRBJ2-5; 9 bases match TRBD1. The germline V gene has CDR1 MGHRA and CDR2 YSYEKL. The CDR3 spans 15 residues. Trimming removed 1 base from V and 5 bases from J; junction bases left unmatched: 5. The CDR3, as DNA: TGCGCCAGCAGCCAAGCGGGACAGGGCAGCGAGACCCAGTACTTC. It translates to CASSQAGQGSETQYF.

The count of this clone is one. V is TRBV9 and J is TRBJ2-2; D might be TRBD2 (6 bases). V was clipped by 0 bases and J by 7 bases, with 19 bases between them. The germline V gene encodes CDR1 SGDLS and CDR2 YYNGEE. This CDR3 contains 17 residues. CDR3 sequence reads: CASSVGTSPGNGGELFF. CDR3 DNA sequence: TGTGCCAGCAGCGTAGGTACTAGCCCGGGGAATGGCGGGGAGCTGTTTTTT.

Written as DNA, the CDR3 is TGTGCCAGATCCAGGGGCGCGAATGATATGCTTATCACCTTC. Its protein product is CARSRGANDMLITF. The J gene is TRBJ1-2, the V gene TRBV28, with D possibly TRBD1 on 6 matching bases. The CDR3 length is 14 residues. V lost 9 bases and J 13 bases, leaving 27 bases between the germline ends. Germline CDR1 is MDHEN and CDR2 is SYDVKM.

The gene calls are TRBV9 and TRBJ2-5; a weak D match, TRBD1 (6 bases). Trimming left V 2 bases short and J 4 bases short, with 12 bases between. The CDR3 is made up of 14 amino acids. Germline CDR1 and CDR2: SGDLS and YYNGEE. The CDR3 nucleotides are TGTGCCAGCAGCGTTGAGTTAGGGGGAGAGACCCAGTACTTC. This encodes CASSVELGGETQYF.

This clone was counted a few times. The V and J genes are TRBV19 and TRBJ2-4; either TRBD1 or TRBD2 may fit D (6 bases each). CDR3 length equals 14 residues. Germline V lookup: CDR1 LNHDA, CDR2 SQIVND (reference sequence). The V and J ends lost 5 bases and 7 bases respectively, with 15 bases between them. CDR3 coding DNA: TGTGCCAGTAGTGCTTACTTAGGGGGGAACATTCAGTACTTC. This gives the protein CASSAYLGGNIQYF.

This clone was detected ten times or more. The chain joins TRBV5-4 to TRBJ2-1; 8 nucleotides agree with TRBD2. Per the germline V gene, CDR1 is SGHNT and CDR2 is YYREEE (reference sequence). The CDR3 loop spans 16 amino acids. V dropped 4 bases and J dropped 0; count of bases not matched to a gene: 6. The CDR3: CASSLAGSSSYNEQFF. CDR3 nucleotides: TGTGCCAGCAGCCTAGCGGGTTCCAGCTCCTACAATGAGCAGTTCTTC.

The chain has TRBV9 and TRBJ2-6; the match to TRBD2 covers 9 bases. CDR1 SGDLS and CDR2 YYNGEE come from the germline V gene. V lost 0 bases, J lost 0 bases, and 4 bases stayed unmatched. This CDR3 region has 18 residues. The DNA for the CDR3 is TGTGCCAGCAGCGTAGGTCCAGCGGGGGGCTCTGGGGCCAACGTCCTGACTTTC. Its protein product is CASSVGPAGGSGANVLTF.

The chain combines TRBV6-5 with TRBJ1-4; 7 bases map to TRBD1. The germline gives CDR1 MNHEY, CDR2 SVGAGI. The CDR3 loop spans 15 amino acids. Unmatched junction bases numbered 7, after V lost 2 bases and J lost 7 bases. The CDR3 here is CASSYRGGRGEKLFF. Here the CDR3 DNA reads TGTGCCAGCAGTTACCGAGGGGGCCGGGGTGAAAAACTGTTTTTT.

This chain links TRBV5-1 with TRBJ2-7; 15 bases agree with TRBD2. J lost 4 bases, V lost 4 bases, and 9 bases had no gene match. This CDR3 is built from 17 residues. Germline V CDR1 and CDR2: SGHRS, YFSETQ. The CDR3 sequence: CASSRGLAGGTVYEQYF. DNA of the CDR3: TGCGCCAGCAGCAGGGGACTAGCGGGAGGAACGGTTTACGAGCAGTACTTC.

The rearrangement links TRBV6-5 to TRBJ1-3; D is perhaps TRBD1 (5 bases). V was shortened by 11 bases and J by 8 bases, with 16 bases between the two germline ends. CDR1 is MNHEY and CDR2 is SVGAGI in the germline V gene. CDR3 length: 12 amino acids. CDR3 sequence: CADTRGYDTIYF. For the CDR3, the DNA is TGTGCCGATACCCGGGGGTATGACACCATATATTTT.

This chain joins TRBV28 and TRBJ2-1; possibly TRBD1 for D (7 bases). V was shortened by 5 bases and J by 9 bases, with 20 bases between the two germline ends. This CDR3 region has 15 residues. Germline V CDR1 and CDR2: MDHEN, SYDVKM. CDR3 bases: TGTGCCAGCAGTCCGACTAGGGGGCACTTGGGTGAGCAGTTCTTC. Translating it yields CASSPTRGHLGEQFF.

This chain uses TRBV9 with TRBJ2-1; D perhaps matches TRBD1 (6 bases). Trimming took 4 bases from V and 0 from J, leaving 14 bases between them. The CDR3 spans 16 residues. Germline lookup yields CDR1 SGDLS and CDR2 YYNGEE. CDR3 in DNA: TGTGCCAGCAGCACCCGGGACACTAGCTCCTACAATGAGCAGTTCTTC. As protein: CASSTRDTSSYNEQFF.

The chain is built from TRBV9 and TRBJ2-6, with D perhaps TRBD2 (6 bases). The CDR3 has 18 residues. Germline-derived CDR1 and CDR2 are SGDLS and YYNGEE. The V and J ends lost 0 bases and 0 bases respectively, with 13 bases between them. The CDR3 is CASSVAAWDFSGANVLTF. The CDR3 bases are TGTGCCAGCAGCGTAGCTGCGTGGGACTTCTCTGGGGCCAACGTCCTGACTTTC.

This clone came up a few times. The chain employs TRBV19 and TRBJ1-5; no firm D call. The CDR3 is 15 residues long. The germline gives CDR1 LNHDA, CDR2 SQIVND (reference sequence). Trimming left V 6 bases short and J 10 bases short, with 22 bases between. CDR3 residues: CASRGPGSLVLPQHF. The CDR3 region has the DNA TGTGCCAGTAGAGGGCCGGGATCCCTTGTTTTACCCCAGCATTTT. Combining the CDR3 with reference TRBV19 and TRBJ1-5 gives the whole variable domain DGGITQSPKYLFRKEGQNVTLSCEQNLNHDAMYWYRQDPGQGLRLIYYSQIVNDFQKGDIAEGYSVSREKKESFPLTVTSAQKNPTAFYLCASRGPGSLVLPQHFGDGTRLSIL.

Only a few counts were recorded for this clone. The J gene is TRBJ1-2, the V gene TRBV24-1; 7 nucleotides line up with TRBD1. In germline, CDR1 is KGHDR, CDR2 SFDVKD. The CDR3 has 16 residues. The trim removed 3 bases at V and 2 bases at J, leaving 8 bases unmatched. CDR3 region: CATSDNRGYPNYGYTF. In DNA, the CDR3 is TGTGCCACCAGTGATAACAGGGGATACCCCAACTATGGCTACACCTTC.

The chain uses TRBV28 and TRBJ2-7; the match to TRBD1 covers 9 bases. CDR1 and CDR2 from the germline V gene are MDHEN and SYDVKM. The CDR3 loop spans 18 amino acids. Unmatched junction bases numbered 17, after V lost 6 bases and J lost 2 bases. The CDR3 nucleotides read TGTGCCAGCAGCTATAGACAGGGGGAGCTATCCTTTCCCTACGAGCAGTACTTC. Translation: CASSYRQGELSFPYEQYF.

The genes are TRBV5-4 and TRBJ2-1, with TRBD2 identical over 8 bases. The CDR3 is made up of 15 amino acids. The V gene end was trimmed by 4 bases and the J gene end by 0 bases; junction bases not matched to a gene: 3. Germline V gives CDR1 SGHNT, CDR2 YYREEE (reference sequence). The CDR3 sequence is CASSPGTSSYNEQFF. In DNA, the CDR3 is TGTGCCAGCAGCCCGGGGACTAGCTCCTACAATGAGCAGTTCTTC.

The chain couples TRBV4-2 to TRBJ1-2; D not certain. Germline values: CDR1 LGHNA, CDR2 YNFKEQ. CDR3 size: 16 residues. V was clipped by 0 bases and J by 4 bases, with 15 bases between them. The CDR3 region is CASSQEVGPEIYGYTF. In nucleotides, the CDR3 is TGTGCCAGCAGCCAAGAGGTTGGGCCAGAGATCTATGGCTACACCTTC.